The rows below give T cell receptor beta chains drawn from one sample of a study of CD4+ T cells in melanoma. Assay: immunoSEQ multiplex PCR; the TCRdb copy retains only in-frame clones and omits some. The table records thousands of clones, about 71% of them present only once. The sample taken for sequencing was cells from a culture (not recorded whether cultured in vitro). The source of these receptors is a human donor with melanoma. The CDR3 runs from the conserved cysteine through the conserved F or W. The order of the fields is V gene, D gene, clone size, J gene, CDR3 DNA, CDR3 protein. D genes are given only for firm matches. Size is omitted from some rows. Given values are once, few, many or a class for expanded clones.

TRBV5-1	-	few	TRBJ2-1	TGCGCCAGCAGCTTGGACGGGGCTTACTACAATGAGCAGTTCTTC	CASSLDGAYYNEQFF
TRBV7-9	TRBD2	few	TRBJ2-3	TGTGCCAGCAGCTTAGGTAGCGGGGGGACAGATACGCAGTATTTT	CASSLGSGGTDTQYF
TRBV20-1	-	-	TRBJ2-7	TGCAGTGCTAGTCTCGGGGGAATTCTCTACGAGCAGTACTTC	CSASLGGILYEQYF
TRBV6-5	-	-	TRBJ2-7	TGTGCCAGCAGTCCCTCGGGACTTTACCCCTACGAGCAGTACTTC	CASSPSGLYPYEQYF
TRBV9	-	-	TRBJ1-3	TGTGCCAGCAGCGTAGCGGGGGGGCAAGGAAACACCATATATTTT	CASSVAGGQGNTIYF
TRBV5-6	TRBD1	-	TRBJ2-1	TGTGCCAGCAGCTTGGGGGACAGAGCCTACAATGAGCAGTTCTTC	CASSLGDRAYNEQFF
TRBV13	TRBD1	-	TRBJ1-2	TGTGCCAGCAGCTTGATAGCAGGGGGCGGAGGCTACACCTTC	CASSLIAGGGGYTF
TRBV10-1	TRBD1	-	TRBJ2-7	TGCGCCAGCAATCTGTTCTACGGGACAGGGTTTCACCCGACCTACGAGCAGTACTTC	CASNLFYGTGFHPTYEQYF
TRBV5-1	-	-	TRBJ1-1	TGCGCCAGCAGCTTCAAGGGTGACACTGAAGCTTTCTTT	CASSFKGDTEAFF
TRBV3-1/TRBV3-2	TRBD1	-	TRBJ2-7	TGTGCCAGCAGCCAAGATCTGGGACAGGGGACCTACGAGCAGTACTTC	CASSQDLGQGTYEQYF
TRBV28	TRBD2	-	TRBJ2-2	TGTGCCAGCAGAGCGGGGGGCACCGGGGAGCTGTTTTTT	CASRAGGTGELFF